The rows below give T cell receptor beta chains drawn from one sample of a study of cytomegalovirus exposure and HLA in healthy donors. This table comes from immunoSEQ multiplex PCR, and its TCRdb copy is limited to in-frame clones, with some not included. Recorded for this sample: about 160,000 clones. Sequencing was performed on PBMCs. The receptors were gathered from a woman aged 45-60 years in good health and CMV-seronegative. The CDR3 runs from the conserved cysteine through the conserved F or W. The D gene is left open where the match is weak.

V gene	D gene	J gene	CDR3 protein	CDR3 DNA
TRBV5-5	.	TRBJ1-1	CASSTYRVDTEAFF	TGTGCCAGCAGTACCTACAGGGTGGACACTGAAGCTTTCTTT
TRBV7-8	.	TRBJ2-5	CASSLAGGFLVETQYF	TGTGCCAGCAGCTTAGCGGGGGGTTTTCTCGTGGAGACCCAGTACTTC
TRBV5-1	.	TRBJ2-5	CASSLTTGQETQYF	TGCGCCAGCAGCTTGACAACAGGGCAAGAGACCCAGTACTTC
TRBV30	.	TRBJ1-5	CAWSNGGFQPQHF	TGTGCCTGGAGTAATGGAGGTTTTCAGCCCCAGCATTTT
TRBV30	.	TRBJ1-5	CAWSVRGSQPQHF	TGTGCCTGGAGTGTCAGGGGATCTCAGCCCCAGCATTTT
TRBV2	.	TRBJ2-1	CASRAGLGYWNEQFF	TGTGCCAGCAGGGCAGGACTGGGGTATTGGAATGAGCAGTTCTTC
TRBV29-1	.	TRBJ2-3	CSVEFRNTDTQYF	TGCAGCGTTGAATTCAGAAACACAGATACGCAGTATTTT
TRBV30	.	TRBJ1-4	CARSAKGGEKLFF	TGTGCCCGGAGTGCTAAGGGCGGGGAAAAACTGTTTTTT
TRBV19	.	TRBJ2-6	CASSMMGRGGANVLTF	TGTGCCAGTAGTATGATGGGAAGGGGTGGGGCCAACGTCCTGACTTTC
TRBV19	.	TRBJ2-5	CASSDNRGGETQYF	TGTGCCAGTAGTGACAACAGGGGGGGAGAGACCCAGTACTTC
TRBV6-5	TRBD1	TRBJ2-7	CASSRLTGDREQYF	TGTGCCAGCAGCCGTCTGACAGGGGATCGCGAGCAGTACTTC
TRBV27	.	TRBJ2-1	CARDPPLVVGHNEQFF	TGTGCCAGGGACCCCCCACTAGTTGTAGGACACAATGAGCAGTTCTTC
TRBV5-1	.	TRBJ1-5	CASSLWGDSNQPQHF	TGCGCCAGCAGCTTGTGGGGGGATAGCAATCAGCCCCAGCATTTT
TRBV9	TRBD1	TRBJ1-6	CASSGGYRDRDSPPHF	TGTGCCAGCAGCGGAGGGTACCGGGACAGGGATTCACCCCCCCACTTT
TRBV5-4	TRBD1	TRBJ1-4	CASSSPGQGNEKLFF	TGTGCCAGCAGCTCGCCGGGACAGGGGAATGAAAAACTGTTTTTT
TRBV7-3	.	TRBJ1-1	CASSLMAGANTEAFF	TGTGCCAGCAGCTTAATGGCAGGGGCAAACACTGAAGCTTTCTTT
TRBV6-5	TRBD1	TRBJ1-4	CASRDRANEKLFF	TGTGCCAGCAGGGACAGGGCGAATGAAAAACTGTTTTTT
TRBV4-2	TRBD2	TRBJ2-1	CASSQVGIAQRGFYNEQFF	TGTGCCAGCAGCCAAGTCGGTATAGCCCAGCGGGGGTTCTACAATGAGCAGTTCTTC
TRBV5-4	.	TRBJ2-7	CASSRSRVSEQYF	TGTGCCAGCAGCCGCTCCAGGGTATCCGAGCAGTACTTC
TRBV7-8	.	TRBJ1-1	CASSLAVGDLGTEAFF	TGTGCCAGCAGCTTAGCGGTAGGGGATTTGGGCACTGAAGCTTTCTTT
TRBV19	TRBD1	TRBJ2-7	CASSTGQGPEQYF	TGTGCCAGTAGCACGGGACAGGGTCCCGAGCAGTACTTC
TRBV27	TRBD1	TRBJ2-6	CASSSGQGLTGANVLTF	TGTGCCAGCAGTTCCGGACAGGGGCTTACTGGGGCCAACGTCCTGACTTTC
TRBV19	TRBD2	TRBJ2-1	CASSTSAGGPPLEQFF	TGTGCCAGTAGTACCTCAGCGGGAGGGCCTCCTTTAGAGCAGTTCTTC
TRBV12-5	.	TRBJ1-1	CASGLDGDTEAFF	TGTGCTAGTGGTTTGGACGGGGATACTGAAGCTTTCTTT
TRBV7-2	.	TRBJ2-2	CASSFGLANAGELFF	TGTGCCAGCAGCTTTGGACTGGCGAACGCCGGGGAGCTGTTTTTT
TRBV5-4	.	TRBJ2-1	CASSRIGDNEQFF	TGTGCCAGCAGCCGTATAGGGGACAATGAGCAGTTCTTC
TRBV7-9	.	TRBJ1-1	CASSQIAEAFF	TGTGCCAGCAGCCAGATCGCTGAAGCTTTCTTT
TRBV30	.	TRBJ1-4	CAWSKLLNEKLFF	TGTGCCTGGTCGAAACTACTTAATGAAAAACTGTTTTTT
TRBV7-6	.	TRBJ1-5	CASSPHLDQPQHF	TGTGCCAGCAGCCCACATCTCGATCAGCCCCAGCATTTT
TRBV5-1	TRBD2	TRBJ2-3	CASRGLAGASTDTQYF	TGCGCCAGCAGAGGACTAGCGGGGGCTAGCACAGATACGCAGTATTTT
TRBV7-8	.	TRBJ1-1	CASSLGGGVGTEAFF	TGTGCCAGCAGCTTAGGTGGGGGGGTGGGAACTGAAGCTTTCTTT
TRBV7-9	TRBD1	TRBJ1-2	CASSIGQGKAYGYTF	TGTGCCAGCAGCATTGGACAGGGGAAAGCCTATGGCTACACCTTC
TRBV9	.	TRBJ2-7	CASSSPGGGDPGTTTYEQYF	TGTGCCAGCAGCTCCCCCGGTGGGGGCGACCCCGGGACTACAACCTACGAGCAGTACTTC
TRBV7-3	TRBD2	TRBJ2-1	CASSLRGTTSYNEQFF	TGTGCCAGCAGCTTACGCGGGACTACCTCCTACAATGAGCAGTTCTTC
TRBV2	TRBD2	TRBJ2-7	CASSDLGLAEISTYEQYF	TGTGCCAGCAGTGACCTGGGACTAGCGGAAATCTCTACCTACGAGCAGTACTTC
TRBV19	TRBD1	TRBJ1-1	CASTRPGGVRNTEAFF	TGTGCCAGCACTAGACCAGGGGGCGTCAGGAACACTGAAGCTTTCTTT
TRBV5-8	.	TRBJ1-5	CASSLVQGNQPQHF	TGTGCCAGCAGCTTGGTACAGGGTAACCAGCCCCAGCATTTT
TRBV18	TRBD1	TRBJ2-1	CASSPITGGRSGNEQFF	TGTGCCAGCTCACCAATCACAGGGGGCCGATCGGGCAATGAGCAGTTCTTC
TRBV19	TRBD2	TRBJ2-2	CASSTPRLAGEGTGELFF	TGTGCCAGTAGTACCCCCAGACTAGCGGGAGAAGGCACCGGGGAGCTGTTTTTT
TRBV30	.	TRBJ2-1	CAWSVNSGRYNEQFF	TGTGCCTGGAGTGTAAATAGCGGTCGCTACAATGAGCAGTTCTTC
TRBV18	.	TRBJ2-1	CASSPSEVYEQFF	TGTGCCAGCTCACCCTCAGAAGTCTATGAGCAGTTCTTC
TRBV19	.	TRBJ1-2	CASRTLQETLYGYTF	TGTGCCAGTAGAACCCTACAGGAGACCCTCTATGGCTACACCTTC
TRBV27	TRBD2	TRBJ2-1	CASLPEPGGRGEQFF	TGTGCCAGCCTCCCTGAACCGGGAGGGCGAGGTGAGCAGTTCTTC
TRBV19	.	TRBJ1-4	CASSIGQVNEKLFF	TGTGCCAGTAGTATAGGACAGGTTAATGAAAAACTGTTTTTT
TRBV11-1	.	TRBJ1-3	CASSLARQSSGNTIYF	TGTGCCAGCAGCTTAGCAAGACAGAGCTCTGGAAACACCATATATTTT
TRBV4-1	.	TRBJ1-6	CASSLGGTNNSPLHF	TGCGCCAGCAGCCTTGGAGGGACCAACAATTCACCCCTCCACTTT
TRBV4-3	.	TRBJ2-6	CASSLGTSLSGANVLTF	TGCGCCAGCAGCCTGGGGACATCTCTGTCTGGGGCCAACGTCCTGACTTTC
TRBV28	.	TRBJ1-4	CASRQSNEKLFF	TGTGCCAGCAGACAGTCTAATGAAAAACTGTTTTTT
TRBV13	.	TRBJ2-7	CASSLEREDEQYF	TGTGCCAGCAGCTTAGAGAGGGAAGACGAGCAGTACTTC
TRBV28	.	TRBJ1-5	CASTSWGGISPQHF	TGTGCCAGCACCTCCTGGGGCGGAATAAGCCCCCAGCATTTT
TRBV10-3	.	TRBJ2-2	CAISEPREGIGELFF	TGTGCCATCAGTGAGCCCCGGGAAGGAATCGGGGAGCTGTTTTTT
TRBV30	.	TRBJ2-5	CAWSWTPRETQYF	TGTGCCTGGAGTTGGACACCGCGGGAGACCCAGTACTTC
TRBV15	TRBD1	TRBJ1-3	CATSRTRLTGGATGNTIYF	TGTGCCACCAGCAGAACAAGGCTCACAGGGGGCGCCACTGGAAACACCATATATTTT
TRBV28	.	TRBJ1-4	CASSSTIPGLFF	TGTGCCAGCAGTTCTACTATACCGGGACTGTTTTTT
TRBV19	TRBD1	TRBJ2-3	CASKDRASTDTQYF	TGTGCCAGTAAGGACAGGGCGAGCACAGATACGCAGTATTTT
TRBV13	.	TRBJ1-4	CASSSGQSNEKLFF	TGTGCCAGCAGCTCCGGACAGTCAAATGAAAAACTGTTTTTT
TRBV7-9	.	TRBJ1-2	CASSFGGGPEPLYGYTF	TGTGCCAGCAGCTTCGGCGGGGGCCCCGAGCCCCTCTATGGCTACACCTTC
TRBV4-1	.	TRBJ2-5	CASSQVRGTQYF	TGCGCCAGCAGCCAAGTACGAGGGACCCAGTACTTC
TRBV4-3	.	TRBJ1-1	CASSQRQLMNTEAFF	TGCGCCAGCAGCCAACGACAGCTCATGAACACTGAAGCTTTCTTT